This paragraph reports one T cell receptor (beta chain). No antigen is known for it. Whenever a sample was processed, at least 6 million PBMCs were isolated. The data are from a study of blood T cells in healthy people across ages. Together with a sample-barcoded 5' primer, a J-beta primer mix was included in a second PCR lasting about 7 to 12 cycles. TCRdb re-analysed the 5' RACE reads in MiXCR, keeping a single row per CDR3 protein. This table has about 1.6 million distinct CDR3 sequences, around 35% appearing once. Germline V gives CDR1 DFQATT, CDR2 SNEGSKA (reference sequence). J was trimmed by 5 bases and V by 3 bases; bases with no gene match: 9. This CDR3 region has 15 residues. General study points: Reliance upon unsorted PBMCs precluded definitive naive versus antigen-experienced comparison. It was the long-lived donors that had more naive CD4+ cells and higher diversity than aged donors.

The genes are TRBV20-1 and TRBJ1-1, with TRBD1 matching 10 bases. This TCR derives from a woman younger than 45 in good health. The sequenced sample was blood. CDR3 region: CSASMVGTGETEAFF. The DNA of the CDR3 is TGCAGTGCTAGTATGGTCGGGACAGGGGAGACTGAAGCTTTCTTT.